This T cell receptor (beta chain) was recorded in a study of T cell clones after liver transplantation. Study-level information: Liver transplant recipients had immunosuppression withdrawal attempted within 2 years.

The V end was cut by 2 bases, the J end by 9 bases, with 14 bases between. The CDR3 consists of 14 residues. Germline lookup yields CDR1 MNHEY and CDR2 SMNVEV (reference sequence). Data came from immunoSEQ multiplex PCR; TCRdb stores just in-frame clones and leaves some out. The sample contains under 35,000 clones, 90% to 95% of which appear only once. The TCR was taken from a human patient who received a liver transplant. T cells may partly derive from the graft donor. This specimen was CD8+ T cells from blood, taken 12 months after liver transplant. This chain links TRBV27 with TRBJ2-1, with D uncertain. The CDR3 loop is CASSLALSSGEQFF. Written as DNA, the CDR3 is TGTGCCAGCAGTTTAGCCCTCTCCTCGGGTGAGCAGTTCTTC.